This entry describes one T cell receptor (beta chain). Antigen unknown. The data belong to a study of T cells after yellow fever vaccination. Findings and limits, study-wide: On re-exposure, the response was weaker but peaked faster, at day 5 versus 15. A minor fraction of clonotypes spanned both CD4 and CD8 compartments.

Template-switching 5'RACE yielded the TCR cDNA; a universal primer site and UMIs were added in the process. TCRdb reprocessed the 5' RACE reads with MiXCR, giving one entry per CDR3 protein. The table has 150,000 to 200,000 distinct CDR3 sequences, approximately 6.8% seen once; the top ten hold approximately 2.4%. The CDR3 consists of 13 residues. Trimming left V 5 bases short and J 3 bases short, with 11 bases between. CDR1 and CDR2 from the germline V gene are KGHSH and LQKENI. Source: CD4+ T cells sorted from PBMCs, taken 5 days after the first yellow fever vaccination. J is TRBJ2-7 and V is TRBV18, with D tentatively TRBD2 (6 bases). This TCR was sampled from a man between 18 and 35 years old who received the YFV17D yellow fever vaccine. The CDR3 DNA sequence: TGTGCCAGCTCAGGCGGGGATTACTACGAGCAGTACTTC. It is translated as CASSGGDYYEQYF.